The clone carrying this T cell receptor beta chain was detected only a few times. The antigen remains undetermined. The data stem from a study of T cell repertoires in cytomegalovirus infection. MiXCR, applied by TCRdb to the reads, yields one record per CDR3 protein. Among a few hundred thousand distinct CDR3 sequences listed, 40% were seen once. This receptor was taken from a human donor in good health (CMV status not recorded). Some clones in this sample may be carry-over from other donors' samples. Sequenced material: cultured PBMCs, taken from culture after CMV antigen stimulation.

The chain's CDR3 is CASSLTGGARPTEAFF. Written as DNA, the CDR3 is TGTGCCAGCAGCCTAACAGGGGGCGCACGGCCCACTGAAGCTTTCTTT. This chain links TRBV7-8 with TRBJ1-1, with 9 bases fitting TRBD1. CDR1 and CDR2 from the germline V gene are SGHVS and FQNEAQ. There are 16 residues in the CDR3. V lost 5 bases to trimming and J lost 4 bases; unmatched junction nucleotides: 11.